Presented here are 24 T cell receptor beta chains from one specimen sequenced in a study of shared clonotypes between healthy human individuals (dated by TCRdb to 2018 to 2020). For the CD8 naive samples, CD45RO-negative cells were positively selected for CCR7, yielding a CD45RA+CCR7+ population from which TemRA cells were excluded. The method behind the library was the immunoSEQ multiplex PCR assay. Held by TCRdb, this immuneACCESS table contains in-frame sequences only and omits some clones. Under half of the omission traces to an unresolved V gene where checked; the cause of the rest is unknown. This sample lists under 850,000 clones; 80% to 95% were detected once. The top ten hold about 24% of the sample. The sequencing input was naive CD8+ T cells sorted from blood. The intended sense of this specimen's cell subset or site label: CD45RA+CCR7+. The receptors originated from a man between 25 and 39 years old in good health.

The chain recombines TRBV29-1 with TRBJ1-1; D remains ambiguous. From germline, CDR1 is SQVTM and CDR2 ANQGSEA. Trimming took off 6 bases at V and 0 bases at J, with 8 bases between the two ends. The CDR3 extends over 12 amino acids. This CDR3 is CSVTTMNTEAFF. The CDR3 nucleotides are TGCAGCGTCACGACTATGAACACTGAAGCTTTCTTT.

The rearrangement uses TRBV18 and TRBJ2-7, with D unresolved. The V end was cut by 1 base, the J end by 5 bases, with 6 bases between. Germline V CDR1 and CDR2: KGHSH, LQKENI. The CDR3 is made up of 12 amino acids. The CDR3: CASSPLGNEQYF. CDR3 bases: TGTGCCAGCTCACCACTGGGTAACGAGCAGTACTTC.

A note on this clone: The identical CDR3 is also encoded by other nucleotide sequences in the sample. CDR3 loop: CASSESTGPNTGELFF. CDR3 sequence (DNA): TGCGCCAGCAGTGAGTCGACGGGTCCGAACACCGGGGAGCTGTTTTTT. The V and J genes are TRBV10-2 and TRBJ2-2; D is ambiguous. This CDR3 comprises 16 residues. Trimming stripped 0 bases from V and 0 bases from J, with 8 bases between. The germline CDR1 and CDR2 sequences are WSHSY and SAAADI.

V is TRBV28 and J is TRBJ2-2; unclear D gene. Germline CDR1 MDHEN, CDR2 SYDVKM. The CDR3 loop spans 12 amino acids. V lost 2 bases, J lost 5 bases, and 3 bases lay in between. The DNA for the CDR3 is TGTGCCAGCAGTTTAACGACCGGGGAGCTGTTTTTT. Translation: CASSLTTGELFF.

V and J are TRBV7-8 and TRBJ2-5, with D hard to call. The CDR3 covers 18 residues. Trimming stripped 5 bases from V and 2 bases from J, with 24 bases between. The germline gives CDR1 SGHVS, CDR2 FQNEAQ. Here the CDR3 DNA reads TGTGCCAGCAGCCGTCAGCTTAGAGTACTGACCCAACAAGAGACCCAGTACTTC. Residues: CASSRQLRVLTQQETQYF.

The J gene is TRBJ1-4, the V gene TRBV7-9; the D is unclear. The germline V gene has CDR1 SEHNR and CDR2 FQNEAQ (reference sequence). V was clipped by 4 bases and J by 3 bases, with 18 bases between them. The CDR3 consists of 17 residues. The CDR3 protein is CASSSEASLGANEKLFF. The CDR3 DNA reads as TGTGCCAGCAGCTCCGAGGCCAGTCTTGGCGCTAATGAAAAACTGTTTTTT.

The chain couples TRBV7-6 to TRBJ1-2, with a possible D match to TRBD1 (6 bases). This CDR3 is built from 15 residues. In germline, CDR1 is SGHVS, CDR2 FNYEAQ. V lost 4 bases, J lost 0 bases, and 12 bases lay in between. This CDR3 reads CASSSLGGANYGYTF. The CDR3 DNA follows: TGTGCCAGCAGCTCTTTAGGGGGAGCTAACTATGGCTACACCTTC.

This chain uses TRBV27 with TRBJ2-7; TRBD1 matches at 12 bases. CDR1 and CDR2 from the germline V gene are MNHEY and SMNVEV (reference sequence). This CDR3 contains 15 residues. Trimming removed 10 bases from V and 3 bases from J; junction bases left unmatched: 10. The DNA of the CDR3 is TGTGCCACGAGGGACAGGGGGCAACTCTACTACGAGCAGTACTTC. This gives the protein CATRDRGQLYYEQYF.

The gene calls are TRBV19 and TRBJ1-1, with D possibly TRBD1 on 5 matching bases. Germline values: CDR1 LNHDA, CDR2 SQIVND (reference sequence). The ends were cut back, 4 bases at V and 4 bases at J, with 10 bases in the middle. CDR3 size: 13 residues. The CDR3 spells CASSTAGSTEAFF. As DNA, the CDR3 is TGTGCCAGTAGTACGGCAGGGTCCACTGAAGCTTTCTTT.

The CDR3 reads CATSAIVSGELFF. CDR3 nucleotide sequence: TGTGCCACCTCAGCGATCGTGTCTGGGGAGCTGTTTTTT. The chain combines TRBV7-2 with TRBJ2-2; no clear D. Germline V CDR1 and CDR2: SGHTA, FQGNSA. Trimming shortened V by 10 bases and J by 8 bases, and 17 bases separated the two germline ends. This CDR3 contains 13 residues.

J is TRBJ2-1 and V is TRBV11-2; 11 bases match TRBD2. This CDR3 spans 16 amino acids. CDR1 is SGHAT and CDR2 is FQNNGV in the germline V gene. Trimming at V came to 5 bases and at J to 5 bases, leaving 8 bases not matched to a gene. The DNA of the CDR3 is TGTGCCAGCAGCCCCCGGGTAGCGGGAGGGCACAATGAGCAGTTCTTC. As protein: CASSPRVAGGHNEQFF.

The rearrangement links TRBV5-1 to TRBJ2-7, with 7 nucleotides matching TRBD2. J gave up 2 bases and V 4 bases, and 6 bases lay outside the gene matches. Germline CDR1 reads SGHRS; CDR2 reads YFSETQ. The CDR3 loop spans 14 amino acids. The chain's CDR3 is CASSATSEPYEQYF. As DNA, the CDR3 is TGCGCCAGCAGCGCCACTAGCGAACCCTACGAGCAGTACTTC.

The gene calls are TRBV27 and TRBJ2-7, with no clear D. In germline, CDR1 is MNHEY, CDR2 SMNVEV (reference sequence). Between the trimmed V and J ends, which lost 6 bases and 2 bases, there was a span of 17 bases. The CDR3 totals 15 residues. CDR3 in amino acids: CASSGSGPRAYEQYF. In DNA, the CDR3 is TGTGCCAGCAGCGGTTCCGGGCCCAGAGCCTACGAGCAGTACTTC.

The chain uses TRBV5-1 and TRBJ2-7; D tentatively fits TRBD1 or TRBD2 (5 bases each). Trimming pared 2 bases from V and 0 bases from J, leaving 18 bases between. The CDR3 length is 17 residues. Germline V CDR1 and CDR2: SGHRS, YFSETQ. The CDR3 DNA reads TGCGCCAGCAGCTTTATGGTGGACCGGGGACCCTCCTACGAGCAGTACTTC. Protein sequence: CASSFMVDRGPSYEQYF.

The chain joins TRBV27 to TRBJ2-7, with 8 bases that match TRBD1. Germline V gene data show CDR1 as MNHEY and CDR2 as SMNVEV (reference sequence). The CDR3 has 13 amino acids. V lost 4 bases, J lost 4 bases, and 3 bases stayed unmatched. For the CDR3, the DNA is TGTGCCAGCAGTTCCTACAGGGGGTACGAGCAGTACTTC. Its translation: CASSSYRGYEQYF.

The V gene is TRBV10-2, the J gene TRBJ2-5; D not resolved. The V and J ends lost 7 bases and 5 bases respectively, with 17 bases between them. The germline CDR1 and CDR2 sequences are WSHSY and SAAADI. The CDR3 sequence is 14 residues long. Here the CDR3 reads CASTPTRFGETQYF. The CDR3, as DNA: TGCGCCAGCACCCCTACAAGATTCGGGGAGACCCAGTACTTC.

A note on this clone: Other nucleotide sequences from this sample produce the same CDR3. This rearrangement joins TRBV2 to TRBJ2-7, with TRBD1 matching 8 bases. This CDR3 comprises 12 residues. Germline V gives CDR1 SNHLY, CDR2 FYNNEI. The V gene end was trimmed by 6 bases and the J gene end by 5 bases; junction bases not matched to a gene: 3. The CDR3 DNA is TGTGCCAGCAGGACAGGGGTTCACGAGCAGTACTTC. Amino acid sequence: CASRTGVHEQYF. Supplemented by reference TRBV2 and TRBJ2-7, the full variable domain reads EPEVTQTPSHQVTQMGQEVILRCVPISNHLYFYWYRQILGQKVEFLVSFYNNEISEKSEIFDDQFSVERPDGSNFTLKIRSTKLEDSAMYFCASRTGVHEQYFGPGTRLTVT.

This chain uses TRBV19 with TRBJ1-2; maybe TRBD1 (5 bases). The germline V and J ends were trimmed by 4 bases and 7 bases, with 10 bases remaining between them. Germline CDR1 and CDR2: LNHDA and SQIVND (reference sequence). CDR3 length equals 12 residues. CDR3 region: CASSSPGGGYTF. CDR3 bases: TGTGCCAGTAGTAGCCCGGGGGGTGGCTACACCTTC. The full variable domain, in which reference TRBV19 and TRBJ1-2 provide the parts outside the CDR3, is DGGITQSPKYLFRKEGQNVTLSCEQNLNHDAMYWYRQDPGQGLRLIYYSQIVNDFQKGDIAEGYSVSREKKESFPLTVTSAQKNPTAFYLCASSSPGGGYTFGSGTRLTVV.

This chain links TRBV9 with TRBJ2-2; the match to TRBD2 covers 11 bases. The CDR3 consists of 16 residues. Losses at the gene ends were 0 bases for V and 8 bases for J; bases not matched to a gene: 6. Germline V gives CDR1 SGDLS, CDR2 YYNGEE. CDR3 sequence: CASSVETLAGGGELFF. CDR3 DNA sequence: TGTGCCAGCAGCGTAGAGACCCTAGCGGGAGGTGGGGAGCTGTTTTTT. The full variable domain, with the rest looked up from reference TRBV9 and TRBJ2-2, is DSGVTQTPKHLITATGQRVTLRCSPRSGDLSVYWYQQSLDQGLQFLIQYYNGEERAKGNILERFSAQQFPDLHSELNLSSLELGDSALYFCASSVETLAGGGELFFGEGSRLTVL.

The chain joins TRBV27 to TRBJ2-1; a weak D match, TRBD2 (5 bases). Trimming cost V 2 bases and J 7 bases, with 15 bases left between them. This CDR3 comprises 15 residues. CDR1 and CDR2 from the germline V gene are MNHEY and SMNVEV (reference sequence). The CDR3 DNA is TGTGCCAGCAGTTTAGCGGACTCCGAGTTGAATGAGCAGTTCTTC. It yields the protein CASSLADSELNEQFF.

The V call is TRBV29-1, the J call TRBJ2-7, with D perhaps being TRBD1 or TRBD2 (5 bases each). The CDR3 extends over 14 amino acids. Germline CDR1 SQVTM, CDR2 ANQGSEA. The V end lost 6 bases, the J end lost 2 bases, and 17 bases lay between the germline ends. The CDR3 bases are TGCAGCGTAGCATTAACGGGACCTCCCTACGAGCAGTACTTC. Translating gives CSVALTGPPYEQYF.

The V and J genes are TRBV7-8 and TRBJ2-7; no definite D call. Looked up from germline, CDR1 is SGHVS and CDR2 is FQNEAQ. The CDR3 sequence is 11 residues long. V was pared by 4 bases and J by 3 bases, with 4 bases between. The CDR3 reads CASSSLYEQYF. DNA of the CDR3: TGTGCCAGCAGCTCACTCTACGAGCAGTACTTC.

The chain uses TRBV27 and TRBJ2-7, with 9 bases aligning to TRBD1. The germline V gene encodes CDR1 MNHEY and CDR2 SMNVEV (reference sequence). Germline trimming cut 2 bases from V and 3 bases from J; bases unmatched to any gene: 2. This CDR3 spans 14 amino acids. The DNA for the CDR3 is TGTGCCAGCAGTTTAAGGGACAGGGTCTACGAGCAGTACTTC. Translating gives CASSLRDRVYEQYF.

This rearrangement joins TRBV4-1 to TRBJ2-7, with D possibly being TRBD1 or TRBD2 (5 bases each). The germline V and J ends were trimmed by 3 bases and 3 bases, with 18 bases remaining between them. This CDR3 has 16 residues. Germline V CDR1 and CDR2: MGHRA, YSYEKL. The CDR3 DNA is TGCGCCAGCAGCCAGGACAAGGGCGGGCGGAACTACGAGCAGTACTTC. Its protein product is CASSQDKGGRNYEQYF.